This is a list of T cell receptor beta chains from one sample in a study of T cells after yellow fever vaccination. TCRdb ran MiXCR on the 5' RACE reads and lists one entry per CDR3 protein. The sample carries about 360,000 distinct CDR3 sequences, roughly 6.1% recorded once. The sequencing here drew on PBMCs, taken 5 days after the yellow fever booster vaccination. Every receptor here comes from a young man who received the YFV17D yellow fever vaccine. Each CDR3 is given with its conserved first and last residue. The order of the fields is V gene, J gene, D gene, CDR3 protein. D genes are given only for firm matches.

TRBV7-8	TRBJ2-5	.	CAIQPSQETQYF
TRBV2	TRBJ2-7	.	CASGQGTPYF
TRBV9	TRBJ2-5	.	CASSVGLQETQYF
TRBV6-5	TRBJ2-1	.	CASSYSPGVHEQFF
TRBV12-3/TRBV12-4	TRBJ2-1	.	CASSFQGRGGNEQFF
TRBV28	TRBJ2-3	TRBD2	CASSFNGRVTDTQYF
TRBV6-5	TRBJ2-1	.	CASSYGGLAPSYNEQFF
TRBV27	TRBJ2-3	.	CASSLFKLATDTQYF
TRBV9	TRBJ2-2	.	CASSVEVTGELFF
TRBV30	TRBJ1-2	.	CAWSHYNGGRGYTF
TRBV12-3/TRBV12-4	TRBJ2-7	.	CASTWDRTYEQYF
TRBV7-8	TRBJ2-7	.	CASSYHLSWTETYEQYF
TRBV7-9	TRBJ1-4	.	CASSPAIWGKAGEKLFF
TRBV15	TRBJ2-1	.	CATSFRQLGDEQFF
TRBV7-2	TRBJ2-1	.	CASSRSVYYNEQFF
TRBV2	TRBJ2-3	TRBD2	CASSEIRLAGDTQYF
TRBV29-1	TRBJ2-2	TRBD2	CSVAPGTSNPGELFF
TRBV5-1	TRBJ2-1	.	CASSSYTYNEQFF
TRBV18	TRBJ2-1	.	CASSPTPGVEQFF
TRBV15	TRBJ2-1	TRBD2	CATSSKGLANNEQFF
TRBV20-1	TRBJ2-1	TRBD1	CSAMDRGRYNEQFF
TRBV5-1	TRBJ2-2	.	CASSSSRGNTGELFF
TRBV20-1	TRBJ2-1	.	CSARIVAEQFF
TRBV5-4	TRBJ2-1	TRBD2	CATRGTRDGDEQFF
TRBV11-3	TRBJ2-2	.	CASSPRGQNTGELFF